This T cell receptor (beta chain) was documented in a study of OX40 agonist ivuxolimab in advanced cancers. Sequencing was performed with immunoSEQ multiplex PCR; in TCRdb, only in-frame clones are kept and a portion is missing. The sample contains tens of thousands of clones, 74% of which appear only once. This clone came up once. Trimming stripped 4 bases from V and 9 bases from J, with 8 bases between. Germline assignment: CDR1 SGHRS and CDR2 YFSETQ. This CDR3 is 11 amino acids long. This specimen was CD4+ or CD8+ T cells sorted from blood, taken in a trial of the OX40 agonist ivuxolimab. The chain has TRBV5-1 and TRBJ2-1; no clear D gene. The source is an adult with an advanced solid tumor such as melanoma, head and neck, liver or kidney cancer. The CDR3 region has the DNA TGCGCCAGCAGCCCAGATCTTGAGCAGTTCTTC. This translates into CASSPDLEQFF. The whole variable domain, remainder taken from reference TRBV5-1 and TRBJ2-1, is KAGVTQTPRYLIKTRGQQVTLSCSPISGHRSVSWYQQTPGQGLQFLFEYFSETQRNKGNFPGRFSGRQFSNSRSEMNVSTLELGDSALYLCASSPDLEQFFGPGTRLTVL.